Sequencing of this TCR beta chain was carried out in a study of blood T cell repertoires in COVID-19. Turning to the study itself: Both acute and convalescent COVID-19 samples were obtained from the United States, Italy and Spain.

The protocol was immunoSEQ multiplex PCR, while the TCRdb copy is restricted to in-frame clones and leaves out a portion. The sample contains about 80,000 clones, 75% to 90% of which appear only once. The CDR3 is made up of 14 amino acids. Germline trimming cut 6 bases from V and 1 base from J; bases unmatched to any gene: 4. CDR1 is KGHSH, CDR2 LQKENI, per germline. The rearrangement links TRBV18 to TRBJ2-3, with 7 bases that match TRBD2. Sample: peripheral blood. The receptor's source is a man in his sixties with active or convalescent COVID-19. The CDR3 DNA reads as TGTGCCAGCTCCCGGGGAGGGCGCACAGATACGCAGTATTTT. Protein: CASSRGGRTDTQYF.